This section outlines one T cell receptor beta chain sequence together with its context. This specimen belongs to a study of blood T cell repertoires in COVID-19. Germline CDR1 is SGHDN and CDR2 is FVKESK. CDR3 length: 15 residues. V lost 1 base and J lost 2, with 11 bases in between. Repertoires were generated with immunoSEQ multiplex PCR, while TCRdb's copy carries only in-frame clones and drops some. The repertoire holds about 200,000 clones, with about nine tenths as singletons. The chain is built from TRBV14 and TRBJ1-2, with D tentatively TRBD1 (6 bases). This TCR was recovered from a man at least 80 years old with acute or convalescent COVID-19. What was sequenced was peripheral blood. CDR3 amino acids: CASSQVQGWNYGYTF. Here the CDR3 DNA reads TGTGCCAGCAGCCAAGTACAGGGCTGGAACTATGGCTACACCTTC.